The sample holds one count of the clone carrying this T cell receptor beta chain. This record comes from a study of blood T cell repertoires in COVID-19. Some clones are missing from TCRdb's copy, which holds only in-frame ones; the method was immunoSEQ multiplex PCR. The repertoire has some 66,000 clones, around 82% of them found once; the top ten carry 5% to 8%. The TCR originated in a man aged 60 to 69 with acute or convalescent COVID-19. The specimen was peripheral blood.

In nucleotides, the CDR3 is TGTGCCAGCAGCGGAGGAGGGAACACTGAAGCTTTCTTT. It translates to CASSGGGNTEAFF. The chain combines TRBV9 with TRBJ1-1; D gene unclear. Germline CDR1 reads SGDLS; CDR2 reads YYNGEE. V gave up 3 bases and J gave up 1 base, with 7 bases separating them. The CDR3 extends over 13 amino acids.